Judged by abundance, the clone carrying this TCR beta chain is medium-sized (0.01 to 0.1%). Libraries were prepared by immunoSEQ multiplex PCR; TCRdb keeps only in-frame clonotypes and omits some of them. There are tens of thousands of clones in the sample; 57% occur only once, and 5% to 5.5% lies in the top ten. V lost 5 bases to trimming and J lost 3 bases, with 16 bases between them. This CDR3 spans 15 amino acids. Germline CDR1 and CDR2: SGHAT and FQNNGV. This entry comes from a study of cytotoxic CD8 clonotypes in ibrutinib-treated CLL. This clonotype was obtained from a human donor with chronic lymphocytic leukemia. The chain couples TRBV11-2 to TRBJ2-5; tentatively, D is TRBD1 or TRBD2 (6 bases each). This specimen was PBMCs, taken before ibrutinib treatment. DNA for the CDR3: TGTGCCAGCAGCCCCGCCGGGGGCAAGGAAGAGACCCAGTACTTC. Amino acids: CASSPAGGKEETQYF.